The TCR beta chain under discussion was sequenced for a study of blood T cell repertoires in COVID-19. Study as a whole: The United States, Italy and Spain provided the acute and convalescent COVID-19 samples.

This CDR3 spans 15 amino acids. CDR1 is LNHDA and CDR2 is SQIVND in the germline V gene (reference sequence). After removal of 8 bases from V and 2 bases from J, the junction contained 4 bases not matched to a gene. Generated by immunoSEQ multiplex PCR, the TCRdb table keeps only in-frame clones and is missing some. The sample carries 95,000 to 110,000 clones, around four fifths recorded once. The sequence was obtained from a human donor in a cohort sampled during active COVID-19. The chain links TRBV19 to TRBJ2-3; TRBD2 matches at 13 bases. Specimen: peripheral blood. CDR3 protein: CASQGLAGNTDTQYF. CDR3 DNA: TGTGCCAGTCAGGGACTAGCGGGGAACACAGATACGCAGTATTTT.